Following are 19 T cell receptor beta chains from one sample sequenced in a study of blood T cell repertoires in COVID-19. The table came from immunoSEQ multiplex PCR; TCRdb's copy has only in-frame clones and leaves some out. The sample lists 76,000 or so clones; around 85% were seen once. The sample comprised peripheral blood. The receptors shown here come from a man younger than 40 with acute or convalescent COVID-19.

The chain carries TRBV20-1 and TRBJ1-1; D possibly corresponds to TRBD1 (6 bases). The CDR3 consists of 11 residues. From germline, CDR1 is DFQATT and CDR2 SNEGSKA (reference sequence). V was cut by 3 bases and J by 7 bases, with 9 bases left in between. The CDR3 spells CSARSDSEAFF. The DNA of the CDR3 is TGCAGTGCTAGGTCGGACAGTGAAGCTTTCTTT.

This sequence joins TRBV28 and TRBJ1-5; 8 bases align to TRBD1. This CDR3 contains 15 residues. Trimming removed 5 bases from V and 7 bases from J; junction bases left unmatched: 10. Germline values: CDR1 MDHEN, CDR2 SYDVKM. Here the CDR3 DNA reads TGTGCCAGCAGTGGCCCCCGGACAGGGTCACAGCCCCAGCATTTT. Its protein is CASSGPRTGSQPQHF.

The rearrangement uses TRBV27 and TRBJ2-7; D is perhaps TRBD2 (7 bases). Germline lookup yields CDR1 MNHEY and CDR2 SMNVEV (reference sequence). V was trimmed by 8 bases and J by 2 bases, leaving 13 bases between them. There are 13 residues in the CDR3. CDR3 in DNA: TGTGCCAGCGGGAGGGGGATGACCTACGAGCAGTACTTC. It yields the protein CASGRGMTYEQYF.

This chain joins TRBV5-1 and TRBJ1-6; the D gene is possibly TRBD1 (5 bases). The CDR3 consists of 15 residues. Germline-derived CDR1 and CDR2 are SGHRS and YFSETQ. The V gene lost 3 bases and the J gene lost 8 bases, with 15 bases spanning the gap. CDR3 in DNA: TGCGCCAGCAGCTCTATGGGGGGACGGGATTCACCCCTCCACTTT. Translation gives CASSSMGGRDSPLHF.

The genes are TRBV6-5 and TRBJ2-1; a possible D gene is TRBD2 (6 bases). The V gene's germline CDR1 is MNHEY and CDR2 SVGAGI. The V gene lost 10 bases and the J gene lost 1 base, with 14 bases spanning the gap. CDR3 length: 14 amino acids. Here the CDR3 reads CAIGEDFSYNEQFF. CDR3 bases: TGTGCCATAGGGGAGGACTTTTCCTACAATGAGCAGTTCTTC.

This chain links TRBV5-4 with TRBJ2-3; TRBD2 agrees at 11 bases. Trimming at V came to 0 bases and at J to 3 bases, leaving 9 bases not matched to a gene. Germline V gene lookup returns CDR1 SGHNT and CDR2 YYREEE (reference sequence). The CDR3 covers 18 residues. The CDR3 nucleotides read TGTGCCAGCAGCTTGGAGGCTAGCGGGAGGCCTTTAACAGATACGCAGTATTTT. Its protein product is CASSLEASGRPLTDTQYF.

This rearrangement joins TRBV14 to TRBJ2-3, with TRBD1 identical over 12 bases. The CDR3 is made up of 13 amino acids. The V segment lost 8 bases and the J segment 6 bases; nucleotides outside the gene matches: 3. Germline CDR1 SGHDN, CDR2 FVKESK. CDR3 in amino acids: CASSGTGGDTQYF. CDR3 coding DNA: TGTGCCAGCTCCGGGACAGGGGGCGATACGCAGTATTTT.

This clone occurred a few times. The chain links TRBV4-1 to TRBJ2-2, with TRBD1 identical over 8 bases. The CDR3 totals 17 residues. CDR1 is MGHRA, CDR2 YSYEKL, per germline. V gave up 5 bases and J gave up 1 base; unmatched junction bases: 9. CDR3: CASSIWTGTGNTGELFF. CDR3 in DNA: TGCGCCAGCAGCATATGGACCGGGACAGGGAACACCGGGGAGCTGTTTTTT.

As regards this clone: Compared with germline, one end of the junction differs, possibly owing to a read error. CDR3 protein: CASSQEHRGAVF. The CDR3 coding sequence is TGCGCCAGCAGTCAAGAACACCGGGGAGCTGTTTTT. The chain couples TRBV23-1 to TRBJ2-2; tentative D call: TRBD2 (5 bases). TRBV23-1 is noted as an ORF with a role that remains uncertain. The CDR3 loop spans 12 amino acids.

The chain carries TRBV29-1 and TRBJ1-2, with TRBD1 matching 7 bases. Trimming removed 2 bases from V and 7 bases from J; junction bases left unmatched: 10. The CDR3 is 14 amino acids. Germline V gene lookup returns CDR1 SQVTM and CDR2 ANQGSEA. The CDR3 loop reads CSVEFQRGRFGYTF. The CDR3, as DNA: TGCAGCGTTGAATTCCAGAGGGGGCGGTTTGGCTACACCTTC.

This clone was counted only a few times. The chain has TRBV3-1 (or the pseudogene TRBV3-2) and TRBJ2-7; TRBD2 aligns across 13 bases. The CDR3 is 15 residues long. The germline V gene has CDR1 LGHDT and CDR2 YNNKEL (reference sequence). The V gene end was trimmed by 4 bases and the J gene end by 5 bases; junction bases not matched to a gene: 5. The CDR3 coding sequence is TGTGCCAGCAGCCCACTAGCGGGAGGGCCCGACGAGCAGTACTTC. The encoded protein is CASSPLAGGPDEQYF.

The chain joins TRBV6-4 to TRBJ2-7; TRBD2 might be the D (6 bases). The CDR3 loop spans 16 amino acids. Per the germline V gene, CDR1 is MRHNA and CDR2 is SNTAGT. V lost 1 base, J lost 2 bases, and 15 bases lay in between. CDR3 DNA: TGTGCCAGCAGTGACTTGACTAGAATGTTCGCCTACGAGCAGTACTTC. As protein: CASSDLTRMFAYEQYF.

V usage is TRBV6-2 or TRBV6-3 and J usage is TRBJ1-1; D is undetermined. The CDR3 sequence is 16 residues long. With 0 bases removed from V and 5 bases from J, the gap between germline ends came to 16 bases. Germline V gene sequence: CDR1 MNHEY, CDR2 SVGEGT. The CDR3 sequence is CASSYSTTGSSTEAFF. The CDR3 coding sequence is TGTGCCAGCAGTTACTCGACAACCGGATCATCAACTGAAGCTTTCTTT.

This chain connects TRBV6-2 or TRBV6-3 to TRBJ2-3; 8 bases are shared with TRBD2. CDR3 length: 16 amino acids. Germline V CDR1 and CDR2: MNHEY, SVGEGT. Trimming took 6 bases from V and 0 from J; bases not matched to a gene: 8. DNA for the CDR3: TGTGCCAGCAGCCAACTAGCGGCGCCTAGCACAGATACGCAGTATTTT. Residues: CASSQLAAPSTDTQYF.

The rearrangement uses TRBV6-5 and TRBJ1-1, with TRBD1 matching 7 bases. V was clipped by 2 bases and J by 4 bases; unmatched bases: 1. Germline-derived CDR1 and CDR2 are MNHEY and SVGAGI. The CDR3 consists of 13 residues. In DNA, the CDR3 is TGTGCCAGCAGTTACGGACAGGCCACTGAAGCTTTCTTT. It specifies CASSYGQATEAFF.

The genes are TRBV10-2 and TRBJ1-2, with a tentative D call TRBD1 (5 bases). The CDR3 totals 14 residues. V lost 3 bases and J 8 bases, leaving 16 bases between the germline ends. The germline gives CDR1 WSHSY, CDR2 SAAADI. The DNA of the CDR3 is TGCGCCAGCAGTGATTTTGGGGGGAATAGAGGCTACACCTTC. It yields the protein CASSDFGGNRGYTF.

V gene TRBV28 combines with J gene TRBJ2-7; tentatively, D is TRBD1 (5 bases). Germline CDR1 MDHEN, CDR2 SYDVKM. The CDR3 has 14 residues. The V end lost 10 bases, the J end lost 2 bases, and 18 bases lay between the germline ends. The CDR3 reads CATEGDSPPYEQYF. The CDR3 DNA sequence: TGTGCCACCGAAGGAGACAGCCCCCCCTACGAGCAGTACTTC.

The V gene is TRBV7-3, the J gene TRBJ2-2, with D hard to call. The germline V gene encodes CDR1 SGHTA and CDR2 FQGTGA. V was trimmed by 0 bases and J by 1 base, leaving 12 bases between them. The length of the CDR3 is 17 residues. In nucleotides, the CDR3 is TGTGCCAGCAGCTTAACGGTCTCTAGAGGGAACACCGGGGAGCTGTTTTTT. This sequence encodes CASSLTVSRGNTGELFF.

J is TRBJ2-2 and V is TRBV6-1, with D perhaps matching TRBD1 (5 bases). Germline lookup yields CDR1 MNHNS and CDR2 SASEGT. The CDR3 covers 14 residues. Trimming took off 2 bases at V and 4 bases at J, with 8 bases between the two ends. In DNA form, the CDR3 reads TGTGCCAGCAGTGAACTAGGGGTCACCGGGGAGCTGTTTTTT. This sequence encodes CASSELGVTGELFF.